These 22 T cell receptor beta chains originate from one sample sequenced in a study of a mutant IDH1 vaccine in newly diagnosed glioma. No cognate antigen is known for these TCRs. The table came from immunoSEQ multiplex PCR; TCRdb's copy has only in-frame clones and leaves some out. The table shows fewer than 95,000 clones, with roughly 77% occurring only once. Described time point: week 47, end of study. A single vaccine dose contained 300 ug of mutant IDH1 20-mer peptide, and topical imiquimod was used with it. The sequencing here drew on PBMCs, taken from a glioma patient whose treatment included an IDH1 peptide vaccine. All receptors come from a man aged 40-55 years with glioma.

The chain uses TRBV5-5 and TRBJ2-2; D unresolved. V lost 4 bases and J 6 bases, leaving 16 bases between the germline ends. The germline V gene has CDR1 SGHKS and CDR2 YYEKEE (reference sequence). The CDR3 is made up of 15 amino acids. CDR3 protein: CASSLHSDSPGELFF. CDR3 nucleotides: TGTGCCAGCAGCCTCCATTCAGATTCTCCCGGGGAGCTGTTTTTT.

This chain connects TRBV7-2 to TRBJ1-1; D not resolved. The CDR3 is made up of 13 amino acids. V gave up 3 bases and J gave up 1 base, with 6 bases separating them. Per germline, CDR1 SGHTA and CDR2 FQGNSA. The CDR3 DNA follows: TGTGCCAGCAGCTTGATGAAGAACACTGAAGCTTTCTTT. This gives the protein CASSLMKNTEAFF. Full variable domain (rest looked up from reference TRBV7-2 and TRBJ1-1): GAGVSQSPSNKVTEKGKDVELRCDPISGHTALYWYRQSLGQGLEFLIYFQGNSAPDKSGLPSDRFSAERTGGSVSTLTIQRTQQEDSAVYLCASSLMKNTEAFFGQGTRLTVV.

The chain joins TRBV30 to TRBJ1-2; D call uncertain. Germline CDR1 is GTSNPN and CDR2 is SVGIG (reference sequence). Trimming removed 1 base from V and 5 bases from J, with 5 bases in between. The CDR3 loop spans 11 amino acids. This chain's CDR3 is CAWSEQYGYTF. CDR3 nucleotides: TGTGCCTGGAGTGAACAGTATGGCTACACCTTC.

This chain joins TRBV19 and TRBJ2-7, with 8 bases identical to TRBD1. Germline V gene lookup returns CDR1 LNHDA and CDR2 SQIVND (reference sequence). Trimming took 3 bases from V and 1 from J; bases not matched to a gene: 5. The CDR3 length is 15 residues. The CDR3 loop reads CASSIGQGHSYEQYF. The DNA of the CDR3 is TGTGCCAGTAGTATCGGACAGGGACATTCCTACGAGCAGTACTTC.

The chain links TRBV19 to TRBJ2-2; TRBD2 matches 7 bases. Per the germline V gene, CDR1 is LNHDA and CDR2 is SQIVND (reference sequence). Losses at the gene ends were 7 bases for V and 4 bases for J; bases not matched to a gene: 15. The CDR3 is made up of 17 amino acids. This CDR3 is CASKLGRAGVSTGELFF. For the CDR3, the DNA is TGTGCCAGTAAACTGGGGAGGGCAGGTGTGTCCACCGGGGAGCTGTTTTTT.

The V gene is TRBV7-9, the J gene TRBJ2-1, with TRBD2 as a possible D gene (5 bases). Germline CDR1 and CDR2: SEHNR and FQNEAQ (reference sequence). Trimming stripped 5 bases from V and 4 bases from J, with 12 bases between. CDR3 size: 14 residues. This CDR3 reads CASSPFLAYNEQFF. DNA of the CDR3: TGTGCCAGCAGCCCTTTTCTAGCTTACAATGAGCAGTTCTTC.

The genes are TRBV7-6 and TRBJ2-1, with 11 bases identical to TRBD1. The ends lost 5 bases at V and 3 bases at J; junction bases unmatched: 21. The CDR3 has 21 amino acids. Germline assignment: CDR1 SGHVS and CDR2 FNYEAQ. CDR3 nucleotide sequence: TGTGCCAGCAGCCCATGGCTGGGTGGGACAGGGGGAATATCCAGCTACAATGAGCAGTTCTTC. Translating it yields CASSPWLGGTGGISSYNEQFF. Drawing the rest from reference TRBV7-6 and TRBJ2-1, the complete variable domain is GAGVSQSPRYKVTKRGQDVALRCDPISGHVSLYWYRQALGQGPEFLTYFNYEAQQDKSGLPNDRFSAERPEGSISTLTIQRTEQRDSAMYRCASSPWLGGTGGISSYNEQFFGPGTRLTVL.

The chain couples TRBV10-1 to TRBJ2-2; 7 bases line up with TRBD1. This CDR3 is built from 15 residues. Trimming at V came to 2 bases and at J to 4 bases, leaving 4 bases not matched to a gene. The germline V gene encodes CDR1 WNHNN and CDR2 SYGVQD (reference sequence). The CDR3 sequence: CASSEEGAGTGELFF. The CDR3 coding sequence is TGCGCCAGCAGTGAGGAGGGGGCGGGCACCGGGGAGCTGTTTTTT.

The chain employs TRBV15 and TRBJ1-5; no reliable D call. Germline CDR1 and CDR2: LNHNV and YYDKDF (reference sequence). V lost 0 bases and J 3 bases, leaving 9 bases between the germline ends. This CDR3 spans 15 amino acids. The CDR3 DNA follows: TGTGCCACCAGCAGAGAACCCCTCCCCAATCAGCCCCAGCATTTT. It specifies CATSREPLPNQPQHF.

The rearrangement links TRBV4-3 to TRBJ2-3, with a possible D match to TRBD1 (5 bases). The V end was cut by 1 base, the J end by 5 bases, with 16 bases between. The CDR3 is 16 amino acids. Germline CDR1 LGHNA, CDR2 YSLEER. The CDR3: CASSQATRQRVDTQYF. As DNA, the CDR3 is TGCGCCAGCAGCCAAGCTACCCGACAGCGTGTAGATACGCAGTATTTT.

J is TRBJ2-1 and V is TRBV5-6, with TRBD1 matching 7 bases. Germline V lookup: CDR1 SGHDT, CDR2 YYEEEE. V trimming: 0 bases; J trimming: 7 bases; junction bases outside the gene matches: 1. The CDR3 has 13 amino acids. The CDR3 DNA reads TGTGCCAGCAGCTTGGAGGGGGCGAATGAGCAGTTCTTC. Translating gives CASSLEGANEQFF.

The chain employs TRBV6-6 and TRBJ2-1, with a possible D match to TRBD1 (6 bases). The CDR3 extends over 14 amino acids. Germline V gene data show CDR1 as MNHNY and CDR2 as SVGAGI (reference sequence). V gave up 6 bases and J gave up 9 bases, with 18 bases separating them. The CDR3 DNA follows: TGTGCCAGCAGCCCTGGACAGATTAGCACTGAGCAGTTCTTC. Encoded protein: CASSPGQISTEQFF.

The rearrangement uses TRBV11-2 and TRBJ2-3; D perhaps matches TRBD1 (6 bases). The CDR3 extends over 11 amino acids. Germline CDR1 SGHAT, CDR2 FQNNGV. Trimming left V 5 bases short and J 9 bases short, with 9 bases between. In nucleotides, the CDR3 is TGTGCCAGCAGCCCAACAGGGACGCAGTATTTT. Protein: CASSPTGTQYF.

The gene calls are TRBV10-3 and TRBJ1-1, with D perhaps TRBD1 (6 bases). CDR3 length: 17 amino acids. V lost 0 bases and J lost 1, with 15 bases in between. Germline V gene lookup returns CDR1 ENHRY and CDR2 SYGVKD. DNA for the CDR3: TGTGCCATCAGTGAGTCGGGGGCAGGGCCTTGGAACACTGAAGCTTTCTTT. Translated: CAISESGAGPWNTEAFF.

The genes are TRBV4-3 and TRBJ2-5, with D unclear. The DNA end is more similar to TRBJ2-7, so the J call may be wrong. Germline CDR1 reads LGHNA; CDR2 reads YSLEER. The CDR3 is made up of 15 amino acids. The CDR3 sequence is CASSQEPAGAYEQYF. The DNA for the CDR3 is TGCGCCAGCAGCCAAGAACCGGCAGGAGCCTACGAGCAGTACTTC.

The chain has TRBV4-1 and TRBJ1-1; no reliable D call. The CDR3 has 12 amino acids. Looked up from germline, CDR1 is MGHRA and CDR2 is YSYEKL. V shed 0 bases and J shed 4 bases, with 3 bases lying between them. In DNA, the CDR3 is TGCGCCAGCAGCCAAGATCCCACTGAAGCTTTCTTT. Protein sequence: CASSQDPTEAFF.

The chain recombines TRBV11-1 with TRBJ1-1; no clear D. The V gene's germline CDR1 is SGHAT and CDR2 FQDESV (reference sequence). The CDR3 is made up of 15 amino acids. Trimming took off 2 bases at V and 1 base at J, with 11 bases between the two ends. This CDR3 is CASSLPVGTNTEAFF. The CDR3 DNA is TGTGCCAGCAGCTTACCGGTAGGTACGAACACTGAAGCTTTCTTT.

This clone is medium-sized. A read error may account for a junction end that differs from germline. This chain uses TRBV19 with TRBJ1-1, with D perhaps matching TRBD1 (6 bases). CDR1 is LNHDA and CDR2 is SQIVND in the germline V gene (reference sequence). This CDR3 is 15 amino acids long. The CDR3 loop is CASRIDRSWNTEAFF. DNA of the CDR3: TGTGCCAGTAGGATAGACAGGTCTTGGAACACTGAAGCTTTCTTT.

The chain recombines TRBV7-9 with TRBJ2-7; 8 bases match TRBD1. CDR3 length equals 15 residues. V lost 5 bases to trimming and J lost 0 bases; unmatched junction nucleotides: 6. In germline, CDR1 is SEHNR, CDR2 FQNEAQ (reference sequence). CDR3 bases: TGTGCCAGCAGCACCTGGACAGGGCACTCCTACGAGCAGTACTTC. Translated: CASSTWTGHSYEQYF.

This sequence joins TRBV2 and TRBJ1-6, with D maybe TRBD1 (5 bases). The V end lost 1 base, the J end lost 2 bases, and 9 bases lay between the germline ends. CDR3 length equals 16 residues. The germline gives CDR1 SNHLY, CDR2 FYNNEI. CDR3 bases: TGTGCCAGCAGTGAAGAGGCGGGGGCCTATAATTCACCCCTCCACTTT. Translated, it gives CASSEEAGAYNSPLHF.

V and J are TRBV28 and TRBJ1-5; D is unresolved. The V gene's germline CDR1 is MDHEN and CDR2 SYDVKM. CDR3 size: 16 residues. Trimming stripped 4 bases from V and 2 bases from J, with 15 bases between. The CDR3 bases are TGTGCCAGCAGTTCCCCCGAGTTTTTGGGCAATCAGCCCCAGCATTTT. Its protein is CASSSPEFLGNQPQHF.

The chain carries TRBV2 and TRBJ1-5; weak D call: TRBD1 (6 bases). Per the germline V gene, CDR1 is SNHLY and CDR2 is FYNNEI. The CDR3 is 15 amino acids. V lost 3 bases to trimming and J lost 3 bases, with 12 bases between them. The CDR3, as DNA: TGTGCCAGCAGTGATGACAGGAGTTTCAATCAGCCCCAGCATTTT. Protein product: CASSDDRSFNQPQHF.